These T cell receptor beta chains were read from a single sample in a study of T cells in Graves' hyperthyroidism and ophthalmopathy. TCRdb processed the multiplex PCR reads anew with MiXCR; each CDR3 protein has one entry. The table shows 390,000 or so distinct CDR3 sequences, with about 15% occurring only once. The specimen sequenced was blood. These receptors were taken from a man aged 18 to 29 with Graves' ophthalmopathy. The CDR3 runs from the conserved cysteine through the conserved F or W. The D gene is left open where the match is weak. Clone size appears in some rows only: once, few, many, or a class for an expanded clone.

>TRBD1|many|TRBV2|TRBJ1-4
CASRHGQGTNEKLFF
TGTGCCAGCAGACACGGACAGGGAACTAATGAAAAACTGTTTTTT
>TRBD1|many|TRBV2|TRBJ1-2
CASSGDSRIGVNYGYTF
TGTGCCAGCAGCGGGGACAGTCGGATCGGGGTAAACTATGGCTACACCTTC
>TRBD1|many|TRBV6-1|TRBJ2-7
CASTTRPGQSSYEQYF
TGTGCCAGCACCACACGTCCGGGACAGAGCTCCTACGAGCAGTACTTC
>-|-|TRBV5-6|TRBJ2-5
CASSWDWGETQYF
TGTGCCAGCAGCTGGGACTGGGGGGAGACCCAGTACTTC
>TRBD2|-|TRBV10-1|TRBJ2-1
CASSGAGAHNEQFF
TGCGCCAGCAGTGGAGCGGGGGCCCACAATGAGCAGTTCTTC
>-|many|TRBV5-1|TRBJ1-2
CASTLTGAGEGYTF
TGCGCCAGCACTCTAACCGGGGCGGGCGAAGGCTACACCTTC
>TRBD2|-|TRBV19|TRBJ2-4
CAGALAGINLAKNIQYF
TGTGCCGGGGCACTAGCGGGAATTAATTTAGCCAAAAACATTCAGTACTTC
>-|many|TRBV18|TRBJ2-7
CASSPLGGSYEQYF
TGTGCCAGCTCACCACTCGGGGGATCCTACGAGCAGTACTTC
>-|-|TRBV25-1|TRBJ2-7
CASSESLGLANEQYF
TGTGCCAGCAGTGAATCCCTCGGGCTCGCAAACGAGCAGTACTTC
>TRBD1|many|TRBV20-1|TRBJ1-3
CSAGQGSGNTIYF
TGCAGTGCTGGACAGGGATCTGGAAACACCATATATTTT
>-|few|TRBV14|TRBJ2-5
CASSPLRGSPSETQYF
TGTGCCAGCAGCCCGCTGAGGGGTAGCCCGAGTGAGACCCAGTACTTC
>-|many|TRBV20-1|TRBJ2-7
CSAREKSSYEQYF
TGCAGTGCTCGAGAGAAGTCGAGCTACGAGCAGTACTTC
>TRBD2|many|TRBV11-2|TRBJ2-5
CASSLDRLAGGVETQYF
TGTGCCAGCAGCTTAGATAGACTAGCGGGAGGGGTAGAGACCCAGTACTTC
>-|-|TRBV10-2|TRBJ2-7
CASGHRRSYEQYF
TGCGCCAGCGGCCACCGGCGGTCCTACGAGCAGTACTTC
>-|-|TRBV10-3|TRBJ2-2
CAISEPGLTGELFF
TGTGCCATCAGTGAACCGGGGTTAACCGGGGAGCTGTTTTTT
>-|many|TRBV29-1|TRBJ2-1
CSVVRWRTSSYNEQFF
TGCAGCGTTGTTCGTTGGCGGACGAGCTCCTACAATGAGCAGTTCTTC
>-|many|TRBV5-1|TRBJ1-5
CASSLQGDSNQPQHF
TGCGCCAGCAGCTTGCAAGGAGATAGCAATCAGCCCCAGCATTTT
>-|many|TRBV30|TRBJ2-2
CAWSFDFSNTGELFF
TGTGCCTGGAGTTTTGACTTCTCGAACACCGGGGAGCTGTTTTTT
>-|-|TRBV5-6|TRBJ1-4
CASSPGSGKLFF
TGTGCCAGCAGCCCAGGATCGGGGAAACTGTTTTTT
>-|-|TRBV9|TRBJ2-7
CASNGESREQYF
TGTGCCAGCAATGGGGAAAGTAGGGAGCAGTACTTC
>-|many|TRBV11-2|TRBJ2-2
CASSTSGGRVTGELFF
TGTGCCAGCAGCACTAGTGGGGGCCGGGTCACCGGGGAGCTGTTTTTT
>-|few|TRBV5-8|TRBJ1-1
CASSVQGNTEAFF
TGTGCCAGCAGCGTTCAGGGGAACACTGAAGCTTTCTTT
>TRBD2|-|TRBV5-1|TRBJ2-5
CASRAGGPRETQYF
TGCGCCAGCAGAGCGGGAGGGCCCCGGGAGACCCAGTACTTC
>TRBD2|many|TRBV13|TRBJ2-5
CASSFGGGAGETQYF
TGTGCCAGCAGCTTCGGGGGAGGGGCCGGGGAGACCCAGTACTTC
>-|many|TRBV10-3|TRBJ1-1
CAISAGLWEKAFF
TGTGCCATCAGTGCAGGGCTCTGGGAGAAAGCTTTCTTT
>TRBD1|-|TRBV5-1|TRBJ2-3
CASRTGGTGTDTQYF
TGCGCCAGCCGAACAGGGGGCACAGGCACAGATACGCAGTATTTT
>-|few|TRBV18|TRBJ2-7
CVSSPTRERGLYEQYF
TGTGTCAGCTCACCGACCCGGGAGAGGGGCCTATACGAGCAGTACTTC
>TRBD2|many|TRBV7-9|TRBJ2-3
CASILGLAGTTDTQYF
TGTGCCAGCATCCTGGGACTAGCGGGAACCACAGATACGCAGTATTTT
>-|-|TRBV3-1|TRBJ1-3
CASSQDLTSGNTIYF
TGTGCCAGCAGCCAAGATCTAACCTCTGGAAACACCATATATTTT
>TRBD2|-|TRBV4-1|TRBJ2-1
CASRTAGGTRYNEQFF
TGCGCCAGCAGAACAGCGGGAGGGACTCGCTACAATGAGCAGTTCTTC
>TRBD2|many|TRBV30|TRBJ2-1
CAWTSGGREQFF
TGTGCCTGGACTAGCGGGGGTCGCGAGCAGTTCTTC
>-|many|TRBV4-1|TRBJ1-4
CASSQDSEKLFF
TGCGCCAGCAGCCAAGATTCTGAAAAACTGTTTTTT
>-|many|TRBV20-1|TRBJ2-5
CSARFGAAQETQYF
TGCAGTGCTAGATTCGGCGCGGCCCAGGAGACCCAGTACTTC
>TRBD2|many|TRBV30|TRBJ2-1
CAWGLAGANEQFF
TGTGCCTGGGGACTAGCGGGAGCCAATGAGCAGTTCTTC
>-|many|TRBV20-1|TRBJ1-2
CSARILAGDGYTF
TGCAGTGCTAGAATATTGGCAGGGGATGGCTACACCTTC
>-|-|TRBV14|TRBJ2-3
CASSQRQGGTDTQYF
TGTGCCAGCAGCCAAAGGCAGGGAGGCACAGATACGCAGTATTTT
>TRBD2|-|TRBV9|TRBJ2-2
CASSPLAGGGGTGELFF
TGTGCCAGCAGCCCACTAGCGGGAGGGGGCGGCACCGGGGAGCTGTTTTTT
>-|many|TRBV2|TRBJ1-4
CASSLEGNNEKLFF
TGTGCCAGCAGCTTGGAGGGGAATAATGAAAAACTGTTTTTT
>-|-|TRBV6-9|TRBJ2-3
CASSSSLLGTDTQYF
TGTGCCAGCAGTTCCTCTCTCCTCGGGACAGATACGCAGTATTTT
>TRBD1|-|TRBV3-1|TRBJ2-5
CASSQFPGQGKETQYF
TGTGCCAGCAGCCAATTCCCGGGACAGGGTAAAGAGACCCAGTACTTC
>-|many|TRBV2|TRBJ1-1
CASSPEYGLNTEAFF
TGTGCCAGCAGCCCAGAGTATGGACTGAACACTGAAGCTTTCTTT
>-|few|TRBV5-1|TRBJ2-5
CASSPQGSRQETQYF
TGCGCCAGCAGCCCCCAGGGGAGCCGACAAGAGACCCAGTACTTC